A selection of T cell receptor beta chains follows, all from one sample in a study of T cell repertoires in cytomegalovirus infection. TCRdb re-derived calls from the reads in MiXCR, one entry per CDR3 protein. The sample holds roughly 150,000 distinct CDR3 sequences; about 15% are singletons and the top ten take around 20%. The sequencing input was CD8+ T cells from PBMCs. Source of these receptors: a human donor in good health (CMV status not recorded). Some clones in this sample may be carry-over from other donors' samples. The CDR3 runs from the conserved cysteine through the conserved F or W. The order of the fields is D gene, V gene, J gene, clone size, CDR3 protein, CDR3 DNA. D genes are given only for firm matches. Clone size is shown for a subset of rows, as once, few, many or a class of expanded clone.

.	TRBV10-3	TRBJ2-1	few	CATSLGVDSYNEQFF	TGTGCCACCTCCCTTGGGGTAGACTCCTACAATGAGCAGTTCTTC
.	TRBV7-8	TRBJ1-1	many	CASSLATGGGTEAFF	TGTGCCAGCAGCTTAGCCACGGGGGGTGGCACTGAAGCTTTCTTT
TRBD2	TRBV28	TRBJ2-2	.	CASHKRERNTGELFF	TGTGCCAGCCACAAGCGGGAGCGAAACACCGGGGAGCTGTTTTTT
.	TRBV6-5	TRBJ2-2	.	CASSYSGGRTGELFF	TGTGCCAGCAGTTACTCGGGGGGGCGCACCGGGGAGCTGTTTTTT
.	TRBV28	TRBJ2-7	.	CASSGETNSYEQYF	TGTGCCAGCAGTGGGGAGACTAATTCCTACGAGCAGTACTTC
.	TRBV7-9	TRBJ2-7	.	CASSYTTGSSYEQYF	TGTGCCAGCAGCTATACGACAGGCTCCTCCTACGAGCAGTACTTC
TRBD1	TRBV10-3	TRBJ1-1	.	CAISGDRGGTEAFF	TGTGCCATCAGTGGCGACAGGGGCGGCACTGAAGCTTTCTTT
TRBD2	TRBV28	TRBJ2-1	few	CASSFRLAGKNEQFF	TGTGCCAGCAGTTTTCGTCTAGCGGGAAAAAATGAGCAGTTCTTC
.	TRBV6-2/TRBV6-3	TRBJ2-7	few	CASSYGRFYEQYF	TGTGCCAGCAGTTACGGTCGCTTTTACGAGCAGTACTTC
.	TRBV7-8	TRBJ2-6	few	CASSSRPWTSGANVLTF	TGTGCCAGCAGCTCCAGACCGTGGACGTCTGGGGCCAACGTCCTGACTTTC
.	TRBV28	TRBJ2-1	few	CASSSRGLIYNEQFF	TGTGCCAGCAGTTCCCGTGGGCTTATCTACAATGAGCAGTTCTTC
.	TRBV27	TRBJ2-3	many	CASSLGVTDTQYF	TGTGCCAGCAGTTTAGGAGTTACAGATACGCAGTATTTT
.	TRBV28	TRBJ2-7	medium-sized	CASRAVGGGGYEQYF	TGTGCCAGCAGGGCCGTGGGAGGGGGCGGGTACGAGCAGTACTTC
.	TRBV29-1	TRBJ2-1	few	CSVPRGNEQFF	TGCAGCGTTCCCCGGGGCAATGAGCAGTTCTTC
.	TRBV6-6	TRBJ1-4	.	CASSFLRATNEKLFF	TGTGCCAGCAGTTTCCTCAGGGCAACTAATGAAAAACTGTTTTTT
TRBD1	TRBV7-6	TRBJ2-5	few	CASSSRDRTQETQYF	TGTGCCAGCAGCAGCCGGGACAGAACCCAAGAGACCCAGTACTTC
.	TRBV6-2/TRBV6-3	TRBJ2-1	.	CASSYGQHLGNEQFF	TGTGCCAGCAGTTACGGCCAACACCTCGGGAATGAGCAGTTCTTC
TRBD1	TRBV14	TRBJ2-7	.	CASSHRWTGLSYEQYF	TGTGCCAGCAGCCACCGATGGACAGGCCTATCCTACGAGCAGTACTTC
.	TRBV12-3/TRBV12-4	TRBJ2-2	.	CASKPGRRDSGELFF	TGTGCCAGCAAACCGGGACGTCGAGACTCCGGGGAGCTGTTTTTT
.	TRBV7-8	TRBJ2-7	few	CASSLAPLALDEQYF	TGTGCCAGCAGCTTAGCGCCTCTAGCATTGGACGAGCAGTACTTC
.	TRBV6-2/TRBV6-3	TRBJ2-5	few	CASSYSKDPPHQETQYF	TGTGCCAGCAGTTACTCGAAGGACCCCCCGCACCAAGAGACCCAGTACTTC
TRBD1	TRBV7-9	TRBJ2-3	.	CASSSTGGDTQYF	TGTGCCAGCAGCAGTACAGGGGGAGATACGCAGTATTTT
.	TRBV6-1	TRBJ1-1	.	CASLNTEAFF	TGTGCCTCCCTGAACACTGAAGCTTTCTTT
TRBD1	TRBV11-2	TRBJ2-1	.	CASSEPYSGTGDNEQFF	TGTGCCAGCAGCGAACCGTACTCCGGGACAGGGGACAATGAGCAGTTCTTC
TRBD2	TRBV28	TRBJ2-5	many	CASSLTTSGSSQETQYF	TGTGCCAGCAGTTTAACGACTAGCGGGAGTTCGCAAGAGACCCAGTACTTC
.	TRBV7-2	TRBJ2-2	few	CASSLWAGANTGELFF	TGTGCCAGCAGCTTATGGGCGGGGGCCAACACCGGGGAGCTGTTTTTT
.	TRBV7-3	TRBJ2-3	few	CASSLTGGSTDTQYF	TGTGCCAGCAGCTTAACGGGGGGTAGCACAGATACGCAGTATTTT
.	TRBV2	TRBJ2-1	few	CASLGIKDLNEQFF	TGTGCCAGCCTGGGCATTAAGGACCTCAATGAGCAGTTCTTC
.	TRBV28	TRBJ2-3	.	CASSPRPRRWTTDTQYF	TGTGCCAGCAGTCCCCGACCGAGGAGGTGGACGACAGATACGCAGTATTTT
.	TRBV25-1	TRBJ2-2	.	CASYDMSNTGELFF	TGTGCCAGCTATGACATGTCGAACACCGGGGAGCTGTTTTTT
.	TRBV6-5	TRBJ2-1	.	CASSYGYNEQFF	TGTGCCAGCAGTTACGGGTACAATGAGCAGTTCTTC
TRBD1	TRBV6-5	TRBJ2-7	few	CASNSDRGNEQYF	TGTGCCAGCAATTCGGACAGGGGCAACGAGCAGTACTTC
.	TRBV28	TRBJ1-1	.	CASSLYRDTEAFF	TGTGCCAGCAGTTTATACAGGGACACTGAAGCTTTCTTT
TRBD1	TRBV5-1	TRBJ2-1	.	CASSLQGTSYNEQFF	TGCGCCAGCAGCCTACAGGGGACCTCCTACAATGAGCAGTTCTTC
.	TRBV2	TRBJ1-5	.	CASSVTVNQPQHF	TGTGCCAGCAGTGTGACAGTTAACCAGCCCCAGCATTTT
TRBD2	TRBV20-1	TRBJ2-1	few	CSARGRAGADYNEQFF	TGCAGTGCTAGAGGACGGGCGGGAGCGGATTACAATGAGCAGTTCTTC
.	TRBV7-2	TRBJ2-7	few	CASRTDYRTTYEQYF	TGTGCCAGCAGGACAGACTATCGGACTACCTACGAGCAGTACTTC
.	TRBV20-1	TRBJ2-7	.	CSARVGAEDEQYF	TGCAGTGCTAGAGTGGGGGCTGAGGACGAGCAGTACTTC
.	TRBV7-9	TRBJ2-5	few	CASSTDKWGETQYF	TGTGCCAGCAGCACGGACAAGTGGGGAGAGACCCAGTACTTC
.	TRBV6-2/TRBV6-3	TRBJ2-2	few	CASSYLDETGELFF	TGTGCCAGCAGTTACCTGGACGAAACCGGGGAGCTGTTTTTT
TRBD2	TRBV7-2	TRBJ2-2	.	CASSLVVGGGATGELFF	TGTGCCAGCAGCTTAGTGGTCGGCGGGGGGGCCACCGGGGAGCTGTTTTTT
.	TRBV15	TRBJ2-1	many	CAIATDNEQFF	TGTGCCATCGCGACAGACAATGAGCAGTTCTTC
.	TRBV12-3/TRBV12-4	TRBJ2-7	.	CASSSGPMFSYEQYF	TGTGCCAGCAGCTCGGGACCGATGTTCTCCTACGAGCAGTACTTC
TRBD1	TRBV14	TRBJ2-1	.	CASSRTGGGNEQFF	TGTGCCAGCAGCCGGACAGGGGGGGGCAATGAGCAGTTCTTC
TRBD1	TRBV4-3	TRBJ2-7	few	CASSLYRDSTYEQYF	TGCGCCAGCAGCTTATACCGGGACAGTACCTACGAGCAGTACTTC
.	TRBV29-1	TRBJ2-2	few	CSVESTYQTGELFF	TGCAGCGTTGAATCTACTTACCAAACCGGGGAGCTGTTTTTT
.	TRBV27	TRBJ2-3	few	CASSLVGGEDTQYF	TGTGCCAGCAGTTTGGTGGGGGGAGAAGATACGCAGTATTTT
.	TRBV6-2/TRBV6-3	TRBJ2-7	.	CASSNLGHGGSYEQYF	TGTGCCAGCAGCAACCTCGGACACGGCGGCTCCTACGAGCAGTACTTC
.	TRBV29-1	TRBJ1-2	.	CSVEGGLYYGYTF	TGCAGCGTTGAGGGGGGGCTCTACTATGGCTACACCTTC
.	TRBV29-1	TRBJ2-1	.	CSVGEASYNEQFF	TGCAGCGTTGGGGAGGCCTCCTACAATGAGCAGTTCTTC
TRBD2	TRBV7-2	TRBJ2-7	many	CASSLERGGRYEQYF	TGTGCCAGCAGCTTAGAACGGGGGGGCCGGTACGAGCAGTACTTC
.	TRBV4-1	TRBJ2-7	few	CASSQVPPYEQYF	TGCGCCAGCAGCCAAGTCCCCCCCTACGAGCAGTACTTC